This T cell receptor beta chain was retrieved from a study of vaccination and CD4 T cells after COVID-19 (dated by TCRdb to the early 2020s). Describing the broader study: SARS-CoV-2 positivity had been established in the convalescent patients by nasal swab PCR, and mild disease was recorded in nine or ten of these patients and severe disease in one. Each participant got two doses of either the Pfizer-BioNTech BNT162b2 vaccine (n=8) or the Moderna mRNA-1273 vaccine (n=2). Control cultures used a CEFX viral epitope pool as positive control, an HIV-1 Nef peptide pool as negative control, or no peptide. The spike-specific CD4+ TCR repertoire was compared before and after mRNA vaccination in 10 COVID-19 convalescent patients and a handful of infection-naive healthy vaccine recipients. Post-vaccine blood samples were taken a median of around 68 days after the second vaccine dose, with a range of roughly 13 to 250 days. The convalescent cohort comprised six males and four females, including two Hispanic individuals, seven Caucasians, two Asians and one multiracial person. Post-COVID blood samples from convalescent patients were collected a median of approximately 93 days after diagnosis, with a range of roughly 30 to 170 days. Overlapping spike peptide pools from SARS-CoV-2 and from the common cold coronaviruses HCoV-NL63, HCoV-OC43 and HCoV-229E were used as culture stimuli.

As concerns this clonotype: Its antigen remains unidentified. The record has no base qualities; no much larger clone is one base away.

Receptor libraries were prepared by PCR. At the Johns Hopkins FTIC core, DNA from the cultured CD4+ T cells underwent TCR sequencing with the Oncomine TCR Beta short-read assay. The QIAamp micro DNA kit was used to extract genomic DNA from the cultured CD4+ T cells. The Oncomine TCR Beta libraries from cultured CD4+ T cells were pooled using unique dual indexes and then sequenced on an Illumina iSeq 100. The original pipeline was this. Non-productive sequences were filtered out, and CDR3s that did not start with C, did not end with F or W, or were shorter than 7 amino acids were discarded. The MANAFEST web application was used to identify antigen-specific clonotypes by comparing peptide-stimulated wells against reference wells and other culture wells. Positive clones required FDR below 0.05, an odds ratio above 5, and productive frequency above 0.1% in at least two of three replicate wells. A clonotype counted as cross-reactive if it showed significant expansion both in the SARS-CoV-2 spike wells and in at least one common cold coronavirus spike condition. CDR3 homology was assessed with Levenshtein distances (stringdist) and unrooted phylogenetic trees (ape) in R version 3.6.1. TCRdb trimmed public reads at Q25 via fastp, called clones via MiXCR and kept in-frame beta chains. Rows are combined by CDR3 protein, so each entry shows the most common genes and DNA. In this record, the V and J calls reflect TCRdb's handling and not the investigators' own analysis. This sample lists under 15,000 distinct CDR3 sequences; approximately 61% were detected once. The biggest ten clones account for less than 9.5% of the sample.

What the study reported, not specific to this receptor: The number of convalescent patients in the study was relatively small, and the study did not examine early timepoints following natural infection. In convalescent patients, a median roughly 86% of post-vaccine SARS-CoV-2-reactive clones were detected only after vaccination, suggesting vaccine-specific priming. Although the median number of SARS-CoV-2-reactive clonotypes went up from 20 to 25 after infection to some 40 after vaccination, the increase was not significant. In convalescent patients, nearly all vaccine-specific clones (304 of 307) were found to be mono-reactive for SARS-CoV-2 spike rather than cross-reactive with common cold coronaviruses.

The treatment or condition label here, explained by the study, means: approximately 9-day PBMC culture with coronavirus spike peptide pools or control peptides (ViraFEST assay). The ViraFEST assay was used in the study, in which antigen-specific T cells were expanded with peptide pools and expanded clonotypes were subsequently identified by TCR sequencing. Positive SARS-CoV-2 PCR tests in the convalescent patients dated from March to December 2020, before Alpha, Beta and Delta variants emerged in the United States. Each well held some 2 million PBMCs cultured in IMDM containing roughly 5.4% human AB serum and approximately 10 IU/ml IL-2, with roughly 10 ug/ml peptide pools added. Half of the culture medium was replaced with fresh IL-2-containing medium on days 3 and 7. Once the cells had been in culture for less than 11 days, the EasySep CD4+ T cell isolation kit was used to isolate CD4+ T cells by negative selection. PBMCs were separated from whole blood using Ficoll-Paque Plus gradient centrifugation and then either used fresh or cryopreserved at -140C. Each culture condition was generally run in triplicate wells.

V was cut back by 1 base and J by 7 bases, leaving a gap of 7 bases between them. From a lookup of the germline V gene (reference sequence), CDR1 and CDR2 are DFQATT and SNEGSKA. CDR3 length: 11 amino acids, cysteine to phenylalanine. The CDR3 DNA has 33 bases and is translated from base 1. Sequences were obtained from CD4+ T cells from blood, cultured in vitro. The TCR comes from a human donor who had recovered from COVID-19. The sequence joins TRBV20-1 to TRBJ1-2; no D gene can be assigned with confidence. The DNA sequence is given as TGCAGTGCTAGAGTGCGGGTTGGCTACACCTTC. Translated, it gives CSARVRVGYTF.